The next 16 T cell receptor beta chains were all read from a single sample in a study of cytomegalovirus exposure and HLA in healthy donors. The PCR contained 60 Vbeta and 13 Jbeta primers. The protocol was immunoSEQ multiplex PCR, while the TCRdb copy is restricted to in-frame clones and leaves out a portion. The sample yields some 40,000 clones, around two thirds seen once. The sequenced sample consisted of PBMCs. The receptors were gathered from a man younger than 45 in good health and CMV-seronegative.

The chain uses TRBV30 and TRBJ2-1, with TRBD2 matching 7 bases. In germline, CDR1 is GTSNPN, CDR2 SVGIG (reference sequence). The CDR3 covers 15 residues. V gave up 3 bases and J gave up 4 bases; unmatched junction bases: 9. CDR3 sequence (DNA): TGTGCCTGGAGCACTCCCGGGACTATATACAATGAGCAGTTCTTC. It translates to CAWSTPGTIYNEQFF.

The gene calls are TRBV5-1 and TRBJ2-7; TRBD1 matches 9 bases. With V trimmed by 4 bases and J by 4 bases, 9 bases remained unmatched. CDR3 size: 15 residues. Germline CDR1 and CDR2: SGHRS and YFSETQ. CDR3 sequence reads: CASSPGTGRLYEQYF. CDR3 coding DNA: TGCGCCAGCAGCCCAGGGACAGGGAGACTTTACGAGCAGTACTTC.

This clone was counted only a few times. The chain combines TRBV5-5 with TRBJ1-1; tentative D call: TRBD1 (5 bases). V was cut by 2 bases and J by 2 bases, with 7 bases left in between. The CDR3 sequence is 13 residues long. Germline V gives CDR1 SGHKS, CDR2 YYEKEE (reference sequence). The CDR3 DNA reads TGTGCCAGCAGCTTTCAGGGCAACACTGAAGCTTTCTTT. This translates into CASSFQGNTEAFF.

CDR3 DNA sequence: TGTGCCGCCCGGGAGGGACTCCAAGAGACCCAGTACTTC. Its translation is CAAREGLQETQYF. The chain has TRBV10-3 and TRBJ2-5; 8 bases fit TRBD2. The germline CDR1 and CDR2 sequences are ENHRY and SYGVKD. The CDR3 sequence is 13 residues long. J lost 1 base, V lost 11 bases, and 6 bases had no gene match.

The rearrangement uses TRBV11-2 and TRBJ2-5; maybe TRBD1 (7 bases). CDR3 length: 16 residues. Trimming removed 4 bases from V and 5 bases from J, with 20 bases in between. Germline V lookup: CDR1 SGHAT, CDR2 FQNNGV. The CDR3 is CASSSSQPTGRETQYF. Written as DNA, the CDR3 is TGTGCCAGCAGCTCCTCTCAGCCGACAGGGAGGGAGACCCAGTACTTC.

This clone has just a few counts. This sequence joins TRBV30 and TRBJ1-1; the match to TRBD1 covers 7 bases. The CDR3 loop spans 12 amino acids. After removal of 8 bases from V and 0 bases from J, the junction contained 3 bases not matched to a gene. Germline loops: CDR1 GTSNPN, CDR2 SVGIG (reference sequence). CDR3 loop: CARDRVNTEAFF. The CDR3 DNA is TGTGCCCGTGACAGGGTGAACACTGAAGCTTTCTTT.

As DNA, the CDR3 is TGTGCCAGCTCACCACGACAACAGGGGGTGTACACTGAAGCTTTCTTT. This translates into CASSPRQQGVYTEAFF. The chain carries TRBV18 and TRBJ1-1, with 8 bases aligning to TRBD1. The V and J ends lost 1 base and 3 bases, in that order; junction bases with no gene match: 7. Germline CDR1 KGHSH, CDR2 LQKENI. CDR3 size: 16 residues.

This clone was detected only once. The chain combines TRBV29-1 with TRBJ2-4; TRBD1 matches at 11 bases. Germline V gene data show CDR1 as SQVTM and CDR2 as ANQGSEA. V shed 4 bases and J 6 bases; nucleotides not matched to a gene: 2. The CDR3 is made up of 13 amino acids. CDR3: CSVVGTGGNIQYF. The CDR3 region has the DNA TGCAGCGTTGTGGGGACAGGGGGAAACATTCAGTACTTC.

The chain joins TRBV4-1 to TRBJ1-2; a weak D match, TRBD1 (5 bases). The CDR3 length is 15 residues. Germline V gives CDR1 MGHRA, CDR2 YSYEKL. V shed 2 bases and J shed 2 bases, with 12 bases lying between them. In DNA, the CDR3 is TGCGCCAGCAGCCAATCCCTACAGGACAACTATGGCTACACCTTC. It is translated as CASSQSLQDNYGYTF.

The rearrangement uses TRBV6-1 and TRBJ1-1; TRBD1 agrees at 8 bases. The CDR3 extends over 13 amino acids. The germline gives CDR1 MNHNS, CDR2 SASEGT. The V gene end was trimmed by 6 bases and the J gene end by 4 bases; junction bases not matched to a gene: 4. This chain's CDR3 is CASRTGVATEAFF. The CDR3 DNA reads as TGTGCCAGCAGGACAGGGGTGGCCACTGAAGCTTTCTTT.

J is TRBJ1-2 and V is TRBV6-1; the D is unclear. The V end lost 2 bases, the J end lost 4 bases, and 14 bases lay between the germline ends. Germline CDR1 and CDR2: MNHNS and SASEGT. The CDR3 extends over 15 amino acids. The CDR3 region is CASSEMEGRGYGYTF. CDR3 bases: TGTGCCAGCAGTGAAATGGAGGGCCGGGGCTATGGCTACACCTTC.

The chain joins TRBV28 to TRBJ1-5, with D perhaps TRBD1 (5 bases). This CDR3 comprises 14 residues. V gave up 6 bases and J gave up 11 bases, with 20 bases separating them. CDR1 is MDHEN, CDR2 SYDVKM, per germline. CDR3 sequence: CASSEGATGGAQHF. DNA of the CDR3: TGTGCCAGCAGCGAAGGGGCCACGGGGGGGGCCCAGCATTTT.

In nucleotides, the CDR3 is TGTGCCAGCAAAACGGGGAACACTGAAGCTTTCTTT. This sequence encodes CASKTGNTEAFF. The chain links TRBV27 to TRBJ1-1; D gene unclear. The length of the CDR3 is 12 residues. V shed 7 bases and J shed 1 base, with 7 bases lying between them. The germline gives CDR1 MNHEY, CDR2 SMNVEV (reference sequence).

CDR3 nucleotide sequence: TGTGCGACAAGGCGTAGGGAGGGGAACTATGGCTACACCTTC. Encoded protein: CATRRREGNYGYTF. J is TRBJ1-2 and V is TRBV6-1; D might be TRBD1 (5 bases). The germline gives CDR1 MNHNS, CDR2 SASEGT. This CDR3 contains 14 residues.

This clone has more than one count but fewer than ten. V is TRBV27 and J is TRBJ2-7, with 9 positions matching TRBD1. V dropped 6 bases and J dropped 3; count of bases not matched to a gene: 12. This CDR3 is built from 16 residues. Germline V gene sequence: CDR1 MNHEY, CDR2 SMNVEV (reference sequence). CDR3 residues: CASSRWSTGGHYEQYF. The CDR3 nucleotides read TGTGCCAGCAGCCGTTGGTCGACAGGGGGACACTACGAGCAGTACTTC.

The chain couples TRBV30 to TRBJ2-7, with D possibly TRBD1 on 6 matching bases. V was clipped by 3 bases and J by 3 bases, with 9 bases between them. The germline V gene has CDR1 GTSNPN and CDR2 SVGIG (reference sequence). The CDR3 has 12 residues. CDR3 in DNA: TGTGCCTGGAGCCCAGGGGTCTACGAGCAGTACTTC. This codes for CAWSPGVYEQYF.